This T cell receptor (beta chain) is drawn from a study of cytomegalovirus exposure and HLA in healthy donors (dated by TCRdb to the late 2010s). Regarding the complete study: In an earlier analysis of under 600 of the donors, 276 Gb of sequence data and 90 million to 120 million unique TCR beta sequences from 180 million or so T cells were reported. Around 320 gigabases of sequencing data and approximately 85 million unique TCR sequences were included in an early release covering 550 to 800 HLA-typed donors. The genetic ancestry cluster associated with self-reported Caucasian donors included about 84% of the 300 to 450 genotyped donors. The study aimed to test whether signatures of past pathogen exposure could be identified by cataloging public T cell receptors. The T cell repertoires of around 670 subjects were profiled by immunosequencing and related to cytomegalovirus serostatus. A separate validation cohort of roughly 130 different subjects was used in addition to the approximately 700-subject first cohort. To predict cytomegalovirus infection status, the study brought together high-throughput TCR immunosequencing, statistical association of individual TCRs with disease status, and machine learning. A later analysis re-examined previously published TCR beta repertoires from more than 550 donors and added high-resolution HLA genotyping to investigate patterns of TCR occurrence. In the later analysis, no new phenotypic data were used to find candidate immune exposures; instead, reliance was placed on TCR beta sequences and their occurrence across donors. An earlier analysis of roughly 580 of the donors used high-throughput TCR beta sequencing to judge whether each TCR beta V gene segment behaved as functional or pseudogenic. Donor age, sex, ethnicity and CMV serostatus were compiled alongside the repertoire data. A later genetic analysis took genome-wide SNP genotypes for about 55% of the 666 donors and used that subset as a discovery cohort. All discovery cohort repertoires had been generated using a single sequencing platform. HLA typing covered class I and class II loci at four-digit resolution. Typing coverage varied by locus: roughly 620-640 donors for A, B, C, DRB1 and DQB1; roughly 560 for DQA1; over 600 for DPA1; some 470 for DPB1. Roughly 5 DR-DQ haplotypes were handled as single units for association and clustering, since linkage in the cohort was strong. On average, roughly 250,000 unique TCR beta nucleotide sequences were sequenced per donor among 300 to 500 genotyped donors of the cohort, with around 19% of those sequences being non-productive.

The cohort consisted of 600 to 750 healthy bone marrow donors. Cohort members were all nominally healthy when sampled, although unrecorded immune exposures were likely present. The donor was CMV seropositive and was included in the group of about 290 seropositive cohort members. Every donor gave a peripheral blood sample, and the peripheral blood mononuclear cells from that sample were used for TCR beta sequencing. The Qiagen DNeasy Blood Extraction Kit was used to extract genomic DNA from the blood cell samples. This clone was counted only a few times. There is no known antigen for this receptor. Per-base quality was not reported, and no clone a single base away is much larger than it. The protocol used for the library was the immunoSEQ multiplex PCR assay. For the multiplex PCR, a mixture combining 60 forward primers for TCR Vbeta segments and 13 reverse primers for TCR Jbeta segments was used. A multiplex PCR assay on genomic DNA amplified the CDR3 region of rearranged TCR beta genes. The amplified TCR beta libraries were sequenced on the Illumina HiSeq System as 87-base-pair reads. Regarding the original processing steps: A later analysis tallied some 79 million unique TCR beta chains across the 650 to 750 repertoires, and around 12 million of those chains were shared by two or more donors. Raw reads were error-corrected and collapsed into unique sequences with a nearest-neighbor algorithm that merged closely related sequences to remove PCR and sequencing errors. Alignment of CDR3 sequences to IMGT reference sequences was used to assign V, D and J gene segments. For a sequence to be retained, at least a six-nucleotide match to both a V gene segment and a J gene segment was required. A rearrangement was called productive if the CDR3 had no stop codons and remained in frame with V and J, and every other rearrangement was called non-productive. CDR3 was defined according to IMGT convention as the region running from the second conserved V-encoded cysteine to the conserved J-encoded phenylalanine. In an earlier analysis of just under 600 of the donors, sequences lacking an unambiguous match to a single V gene segment were excluded. In an earlier analysis of approximately 590 of the donors, V segments were called functional above 56.7% productive rearrangements and were called segregating when the between-donor standard deviation exceeded 5%. A statistical classification framework was built to diagnose cytomegalovirus status from the catalog of TCR beta chain sequences. In a later analysis, V and J genes were assigned by comparing TCR nucleotide sequences against IMGT/GENE-DB human TR gene sequences. A later analysis assigned CDR3 sequences and most-parsimonious VDJ recombination scenarios with the TCRdist pipeline. A later analysis defined each TCR beta chain by its CDR3 amino acid sequence plus V-gene family, and excluded reads lacking a unique V-gene family. To address suspected cross-contamination and a sequencing artifact, a later analysis removed roughly 580 highly shared, low-generation-probability nucleotide sequences. In a later analysis, a clonal expansion index was calculated for each public chain from normalized within-repertoire ranks of inferred template counts. Generation probabilities in a later analysis came from a VDJ recombination model fitted to out-of-frame rearrangements, and those results were checked against IGoR. A later analysis scored TCR-TCR, TCR-HLA and TCR-CMV co-occurrence with hypergeometric tests, applying a repertoire-size bias correction to TCR pairs. To estimate false discovery rates, a later analysis permuted the HLA or CMV assignments 20 times. In a later analysis, co-occurring TCRs were grouped with DBSCAN, and TCRdist sequence similarity was added when clustering was performed within HLA-allele-positive subsets. Repertoires with fewer than 30,000 or more than 120,000 public chains were left out of co-occurrence clustering, as were about five repertoires with anomalous nucleotide sharing. Here the immuneACCESS table is served through TCRdb, limited to in-frame sequences with V and J called. Missing clones are a known gap in these copies; in checked studies unresolved V genes cover under half, and the rest lacks a known reason. V, J and clone size reflect that table, while D and trimming were determined from the DNA. The sample table shows 150,000 to 200,000 clones, and about 9% are seen once. The ten largest account for 1% to 1.5% of the sample.

From the cysteine through the phenylalanine, the CDR3 covers 12 amino acids. The DNA shown is the 36-base CDR3, in frame from base 1. The germline V end is reduced by 6 bases and the J end by 6 bases; junction bases left unmatched: 3. From the germline V gene, CDR1 is MNHNS and CDR2 is SASEGT. Summary of the overall study and its limitations: The earlier analysis of nearly 600 of the donors excluded some 16 rarely observed V segments, including chromosome 9 orphons, because counts were too low. Only TCR beta chains were sequenced in this cohort, and the absence of alpha or paired-chain data limited detectable features. Several of the top co-occurrence clusters appeared to be linked to parvovirus B19, influenza, CMV and Epstein-Barr virus, according to a later analysis. Linkage disequilibrium might explain the correlated functional status among segregating V segments, but an unknown experimental factor could not be ruled out. Across donors, most TCR sequences were observed very rarely, whereas some public TCRs were present in many individuals. The only immune exposure information available for the cohort was CMV serostatus. The authors suggested that the approach could potentially be extended to other disease states and immunological phenotypes. Sequencing depth was assumed to be roughly uniform across donors in the presence/absence analyses, though that assumption may not hold. According to a later analysis, TCR association rates differed among HLA loci, with DRB1 alleles showing the most associated TCRs and HLA-C alleles showing the fewest. An association between a missense DCLRE1C variant and V-gene and J-gene trimming of TCR beta chains was found in a later genetic analysis and replicated in an independent cohort. A later genetic analysis reported fewer N-insertions in productive TCRs among donors in an Asian-associated ancestry cluster than the roughly 700-donor mean. A further reported finding was that TCR beta sequences accurately predicted the HLA-A and HLA-B alleles for most subjects in the first cohort. An earlier analysis of around 500 of the donors showed that most TCR beta V segments appeared in productive rearrangements either about 90% or about 30% of the time, which broadly matched IMGT annotations. In vitro tests confirmed that a few of the cytomegalovirus-associated TCR beta chains recognize cytomegalovirus antigens. Assigning TCR associations to individual alleles was difficult when HLA alleles, especially DR and DQ, strongly co-occurred. At a false discovery rate of 0.05, a later analysis linked approximately 18,000 TCR beta sequences to specific HLA alleles. A later analysis found that HLA-associated TCR beta chains were more clonally expanded and had lower generation probabilities than equally common non-associated chains. Some IMGT-functional V segments, including TRBV6-2 and TRBV6-3, could not be told apart with the 87-base-pair reads, so those segments were excluded. The study gave a list of under 200 TCR beta chains associated with cytomegalovirus. Because HLA typing was missing for some donors at each locus, association tests included only the typed subset. According to a later analysis, most CMV-associated TCR beta chains appeared to be HLA-restricted, and the HLA associations seemed to be driven largely by CMV exposure. The classifier was reported to diagnose cytomegalovirus status with high specificity and sensitivity in both the original cohort and the validation cohort. A cluster of highly shared sequence variants was judged likely to be a technical artifact of the sequencing pipeline.

Recombination linked TRBV6-1 to TRBJ1-1; 8 middle bases align to TRBD1. Sequenced material: PBMCs. The TCR comes from a woman aged 25 to 39 in good health and CMV-seropositive. The CDR3 reads CASRAGGPEAFF. The base sequence is TGTGCCAGCAGAGCAGGGGGCCCTGAAGCTTTCTTT.